The 16 T cell receptor beta chains given below trace back to one sample, sequenced in a study of early T cells in non-severe SARS-CoV-2 infection. TCRdb reprocessed the 5' RACE reads with MiXCR, giving one entry per CDR3 protein. The sample has over 95,000 distinct CDR3 sequences; approximately 15% are singletons. Sequencing was done on a sample of whole blood. The receptors originated from an adult who was a healthcare worker with PCR-confirmed SARS-CoV-2 infection or an uninfected control (not recorded which).

This clonotype was counted between two and nine times. V is TRBV7-2 and J is TRBJ2-5; TRBD2 agrees at 10 bases. This CDR3 region has 13 residues. V shed 4 bases, J shed 6 bases, and the junction held 2 bases outside the gene matches. Germline V gives CDR1 SGHTA, CDR2 FQGNSA. The CDR3 region is CASSYSGRKTQYF. The CDR3 nucleotides read TGTGCCAGCAGCTATAGCGGGAGGAAGACCCAGTACTTC.

This clonotype was detected a few times. This chain links TRBV30 with TRBJ2-1; the match to TRBD2 covers 11 bases. The CDR3 contains 15 residues. The ends lost 7 bases at V and 1 base at J; junction bases unmatched: 6. Germline loops: CDR1 GTSNPN, CDR2 SVGIG (reference sequence). CDR3 protein: CASSGLAESYNEQFF. The CDR3 coding sequence is TGTGCCTCTTCGGGACTAGCGGAGTCCTACAATGAGCAGTTCTTC.

This clonotype was counted between two and nine times. The chain employs TRBV21-1 and TRBJ1-2. TRBV21-1 is a recognized pseudogene. The CDR3 consists of 16 residues. CDR3 sequence reads: CASIPTGPSPSYGYTF. CDR3 bases: TGTGCCAGCATTCCAACCGGCCCGTCACCGAGCTATGGCTACACCTTC.

This clonotype was picked up a small number of times. The chain joins TRBV6-6 to TRBJ1-1; no firm D call. Germline values: CDR1 MNHNY, CDR2 SVGAGI (reference sequence). This CDR3 has 11 residues. The V end lost 3 bases, the J end lost 8 bases, and 7 bases lay between the germline ends. CDR3 loop: CASSYGREAFF. In nucleotides, the CDR3 is TGTGCCAGCAGTTATGGAAGAGAAGCTTTCTTT.

This clonotype was seen at least ten times. V and J are TRBV6-1 and TRBJ2-3; 13 nucleotides match TRBD2. Trimming at V came to 6 bases and at J to 3 bases, leaving 6 bases not matched to a gene. The CDR3 contains 16 residues. In germline, CDR1 is MNHNS, CDR2 SASEGT. The CDR3 bases are TGTGCCAGCAGACTAGCGGGGGGGCCGAGTACAGATACGCAGTATTTT. Its protein product is CASRLAGGPSTDTQYF.

This clonotype was seen more than once but under ten times. The rearrangement joins TRBV12-5 to TRBJ2-5, with D possibly TRBD2 on 6 matching bases. Germline V CDR1 and CDR2: LGHNT, FRNRAP. CDR3 size: 15 residues. The V end lost 1 base, the J end lost 2 bases, and 11 bases lay between the germline ends. The CDR3, as DNA: TGTGCTAGTGGTTTGGGTCTAGCGAGACAAGAGACCCAGTACTTC. This encodes CASGLGLARQETQYF.

V is TRBV29-1 and J is TRBJ2-3; D is unresolved. This CDR3 is 11 amino acids long. V was cut by 7 bases and J by 5 bases, with 10 bases left in between. CDR1 SQVTM and CDR2 ANQGSEA come from the germline V gene. The CDR3 bases are TGCAGCGCCTCATCCCAAGATACGCAGTATTTT. This gives the protein CSASSQDTQYF.

Only a few counts were recorded for this clonotype. This chain joins TRBV3-1 and TRBJ1-1, with D hard to call. The CDR3 length is 15 residues. Germline V lookup: CDR1 LGHDT, CDR2 YNNKEL (reference sequence). The V end lost 0 bases, the J end lost 2 bases, and 10 bases lay between the germline ends. DNA for the CDR3: TGTGCCAGCAGCCAAGAACGGTCAGACAACACTGAAGCTTTCTTT. Amino acid sequence: CASSQERSDNTEAFF. Combining the CDR3 with reference TRBV3-1 and TRBJ1-1 gives the whole variable domain DTAVSQTPKYLVTQMGNDKSIKCEQNLGHDTMYWYKQDSKKFLKIMFSYNNKELIINETVPNRFSPKSPDKAHLNLHINSLELGDSAVYFCASSQERSDNTEAFFGQGTRLTVV.

This chain joins TRBV11-2 and TRBJ2-5; TRBD1 is a possible D gene (7 bases). This CDR3 has 14 residues. The V end was cut by 4 bases, the J end by 4 bases, with 13 bases between. Germline values: CDR1 SGHAT, CDR2 FQNNGV. CDR3 amino acids: CASSSWQGGETQYF. CDR3 sequence (DNA): TGTGCCAGCAGCTCATGGCAGGGGGGAGAGACCCAGTACTTC.

This clonotype occurred many times. The rearrangement links TRBV12-3 or TRBV12-4 to TRBJ2-3, with D uncertain. Trimming removed 8 bases at V and 11 bases at J, with 17 bases between. The CDR3 is 12 residues long. This CDR3 reads CASGPDHPVQYF. The CDR3 DNA follows: TGTGCCAGCGGACCGGATCATCCGGTGCAGTATTTT.

J is TRBJ2-7 and V is TRBV27; D call uncertain. Germline CDR1 MNHEY, CDR2 SMNVEV (reference sequence). V gave up 0 bases and J gave up 5 bases, with 8 bases separating them. The CDR3 is 13 amino acids. CDR3 sequence (DNA): TGTGCCAGCAGTTTATCCGCGGCCCACGAGCAGTACTTC. Its protein product is CASSLSAAHEQYF.

This clonotype was counted only a few times. The V call is TRBV10-3, the J call TRBJ2-5; the D call may be TRBD1 or TRBD2 (6 bases each). The CDR3 spans 14 residues. Germline CDR1 ENHRY, CDR2 SYGVKD. The germline V and J ends were trimmed by 8 bases and 4 bases, with 17 bases remaining between them. CDR3 region: CAISGGGAPETQYF. CDR3 coding DNA: TGTGCCATCTCCGGGGGCGGGGCGCCAGAGACCCAGTACTTC.

This clonotype has more than one count but fewer than ten. The chain joins TRBV9 to TRBJ2-5; D call uncertain. Trimming stripped 0 bases from V and 4 bases from J, with 7 bases between. This CDR3 spans 13 amino acids. The germline V gene has CDR1 SGDLS and CDR2 YYNGEE. The CDR3 bases are TGTGCCAGCAGCGTAGAGTGGGGAGAGACCCAGTACTTC. Its translation: CASSVEWGETQYF.

This clonotype was found a few times. The chain uses TRBV5-8 and TRBJ1-5; 10 bases are a match to TRBD1. The CDR3 is 15 amino acids. Germline values: CDR1 SGHTS, CDR2 YDEGEE. J gave up 8 bases and V 0 bases, and 5 bases lay outside the gene matches. The CDR3 loop is CASSLGQGASKPQHF. The CDR3 nucleotides are TGTGCCAGCAGCTTGGGACAGGGGGCGAGTAAGCCCCAGCATTTT.

Only a few counts were recorded for this clonotype. The chain is built from TRBV30 and TRBJ1-6; a possible D gene is TRBD1 (5 bases). In germline, CDR1 is GTSNPN, CDR2 SVGIG (reference sequence). This CDR3 has 16 amino acids. Trimming took off 0 bases at V and 7 bases at J, with 16 bases between the two ends. The CDR3 nucleotides read TGTGCCTGGAGTGTGGGGCAACCGTCGGGAAATTCACCCCTCCACTTT. It encodes CAWSVGQPSGNSPLHF.

This clonotype was counted ten times or more. The chain employs TRBV7-2 and TRBJ2-7; a weak D match, TRBD2 (5 bases). In germline, CDR1 is SGHTA, CDR2 FQGNSA. This CDR3 comprises 14 residues. The germline V and J ends were trimmed by 1 base and 0 bases, with 7 bases remaining between them. This CDR3 is CASSLGRNSYEQYF. The CDR3 DNA follows: TGTGCCAGCAGCTTAGGGAGGAACTCCTACGAGCAGTACTTC.